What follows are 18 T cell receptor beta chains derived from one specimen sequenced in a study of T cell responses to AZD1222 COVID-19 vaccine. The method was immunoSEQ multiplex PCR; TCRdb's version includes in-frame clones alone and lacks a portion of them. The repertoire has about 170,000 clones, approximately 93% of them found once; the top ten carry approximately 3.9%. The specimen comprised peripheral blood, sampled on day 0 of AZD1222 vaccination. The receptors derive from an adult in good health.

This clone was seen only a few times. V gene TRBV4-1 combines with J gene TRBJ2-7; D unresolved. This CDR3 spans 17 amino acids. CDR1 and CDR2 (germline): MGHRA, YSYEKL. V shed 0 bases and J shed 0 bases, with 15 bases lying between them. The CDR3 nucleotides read TGCGCCAGCAGCCAAGATCGAGCAACAGCCGACTCCTACGAGCAGTACTTC. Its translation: CASSQDRATADSYEQYF.

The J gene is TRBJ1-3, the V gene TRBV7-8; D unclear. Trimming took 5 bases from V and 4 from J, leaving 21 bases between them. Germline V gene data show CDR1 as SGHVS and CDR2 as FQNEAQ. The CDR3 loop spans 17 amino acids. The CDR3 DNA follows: TGTGCCAGCAGCGAAACACCCCCTGAACAGCTCGGAAACACCATATATTTT. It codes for CASSETPPEQLGNTIYF.

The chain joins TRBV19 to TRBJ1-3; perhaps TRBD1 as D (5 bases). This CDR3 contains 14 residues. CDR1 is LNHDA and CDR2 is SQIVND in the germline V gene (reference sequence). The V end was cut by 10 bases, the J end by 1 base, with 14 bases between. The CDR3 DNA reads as TGTGCCACATCCGACGGGGGGTCTGGAAACACCATATATTTT. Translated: CATSDGGSGNTIYF. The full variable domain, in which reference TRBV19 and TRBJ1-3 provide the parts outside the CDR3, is DGGITQSPKYLFRKEGQNVTLSCEQNLNHDAMYWYRQDPGQGLRLIYYSQIVNDFQKGDIAEGYSVSREKKESFPLTVTSAQKNPTAFYLCATSDGGSGNTIYFGEGSWLTVV.

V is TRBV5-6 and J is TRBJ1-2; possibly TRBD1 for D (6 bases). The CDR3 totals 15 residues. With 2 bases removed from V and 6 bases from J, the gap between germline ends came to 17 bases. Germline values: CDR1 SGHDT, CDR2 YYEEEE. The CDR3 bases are TGTGCCAGCAGCTTTAGATCAGGGGTGGATAATGGCTACACCTTC. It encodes CASSFRSGVDNGYTF.

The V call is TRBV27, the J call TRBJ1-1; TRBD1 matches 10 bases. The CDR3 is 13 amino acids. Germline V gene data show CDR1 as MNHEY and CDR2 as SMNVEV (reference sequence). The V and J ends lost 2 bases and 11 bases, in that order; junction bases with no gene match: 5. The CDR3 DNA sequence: TGTGCCAGCAGTTTAATGAGACAGGGGGCGGCTTTCTTT. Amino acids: CASSLMRQGAAFF.

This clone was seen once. This CDR3 is CSALQGTGGNYGYTF. In DNA, the CDR3 is TGCAGCGCTCTTCAAGGGACAGGGGGCAACTATGGCTACACCTTC. The rearrangement joins TRBV29-1 to TRBJ1-2; 12 nucleotides line up with TRBD1. J was trimmed by 2 bases and V by 7 bases; bases with no gene match: 8. The CDR3 contains 15 residues. Germline V CDR1 and CDR2: SQVTM, ANQGSEA.

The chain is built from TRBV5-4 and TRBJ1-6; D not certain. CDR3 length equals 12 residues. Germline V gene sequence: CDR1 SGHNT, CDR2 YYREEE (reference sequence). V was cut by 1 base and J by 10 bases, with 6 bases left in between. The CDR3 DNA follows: TGTGCCAGCAGCTTGATGGCGTCACCCCTCCACTTT. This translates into CASSLMASPLHF.

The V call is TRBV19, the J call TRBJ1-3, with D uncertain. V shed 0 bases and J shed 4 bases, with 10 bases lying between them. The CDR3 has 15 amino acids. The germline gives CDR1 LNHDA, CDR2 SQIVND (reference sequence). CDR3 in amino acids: CASSIEGGYGNTIYF. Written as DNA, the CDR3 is TGTGCCAGTAGTATAGAAGGAGGGTACGGAAACACCATATATTTT.

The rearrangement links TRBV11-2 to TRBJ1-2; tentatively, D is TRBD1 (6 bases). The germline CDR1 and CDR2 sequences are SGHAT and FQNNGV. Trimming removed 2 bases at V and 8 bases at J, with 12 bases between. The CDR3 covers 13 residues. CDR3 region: CASSLYRVRGYTF. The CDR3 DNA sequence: TGTGCCAGCAGCTTATACAGGGTTCGCGGCTACACCTTC.

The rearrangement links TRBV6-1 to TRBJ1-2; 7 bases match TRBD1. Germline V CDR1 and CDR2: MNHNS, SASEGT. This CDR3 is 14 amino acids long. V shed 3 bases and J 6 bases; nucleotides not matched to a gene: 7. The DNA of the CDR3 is TGTGCCAGCAGTGACAGACAGGGAGAGGATGGCTACACCTTC. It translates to CASSDRQGEDGYTF.

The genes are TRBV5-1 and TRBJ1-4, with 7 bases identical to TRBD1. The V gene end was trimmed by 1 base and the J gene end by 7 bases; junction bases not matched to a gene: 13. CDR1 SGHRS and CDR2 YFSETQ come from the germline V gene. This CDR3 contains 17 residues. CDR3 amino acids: CASSLSLYRGLSEKLFF. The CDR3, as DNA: TGCGCCAGCAGCTTGTCCCTCTACAGGGGATTAAGTGAAAAACTGTTTTTT.

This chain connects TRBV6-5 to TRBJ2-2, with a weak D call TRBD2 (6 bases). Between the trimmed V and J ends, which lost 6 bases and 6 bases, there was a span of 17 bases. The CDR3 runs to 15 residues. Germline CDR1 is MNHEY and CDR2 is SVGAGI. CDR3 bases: TGTGCCAGCAGCGGAGGGCGTAGGTTGTCCGGGGAGCTGTTTTTT. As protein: CASSGGRRLSGELFF.

CDR3 amino acids: CASSGTWGGRGGTIYF. The CDR3 bases are TGTGCCAGCAGTGGGACATGGGGGGGAAGAGGTGGCACCATATATTTT. The V call is TRBV6-1, the J call TRBJ1-3; tentatively, D is TRBD1 (5 bases). The CDR3 is made up of 16 amino acids. The germline V and J ends were trimmed by 4 bases and 9 bases, with 22 bases remaining between them. Germline lookup yields CDR1 MNHNS and CDR2 SASEGT.

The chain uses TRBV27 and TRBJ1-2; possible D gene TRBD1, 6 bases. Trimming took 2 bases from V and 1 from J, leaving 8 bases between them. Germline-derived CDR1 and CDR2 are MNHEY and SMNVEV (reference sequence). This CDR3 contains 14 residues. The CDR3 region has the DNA TGTGCCAGCAGTTTAGACAGGAGTAACTATGGCTACACCTTC. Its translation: CASSLDRSNYGYTF.

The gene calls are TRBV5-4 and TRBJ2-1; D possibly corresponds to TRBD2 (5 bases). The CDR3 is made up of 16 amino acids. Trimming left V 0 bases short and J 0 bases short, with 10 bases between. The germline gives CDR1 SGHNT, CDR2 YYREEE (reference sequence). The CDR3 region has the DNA TGTGCCAGCAGCTTGGGCCCTGGGAGCTCCTACAATGAGCAGTTCTTC. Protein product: CASSLGPGSSYNEQFF.

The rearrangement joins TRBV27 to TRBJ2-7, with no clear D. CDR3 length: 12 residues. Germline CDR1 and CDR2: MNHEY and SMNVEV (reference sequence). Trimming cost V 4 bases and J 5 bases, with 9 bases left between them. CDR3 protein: CASSYRGDEQYF. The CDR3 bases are TGTGCCAGCAGTTACCGTGGGGACGAGCAGTACTTC.

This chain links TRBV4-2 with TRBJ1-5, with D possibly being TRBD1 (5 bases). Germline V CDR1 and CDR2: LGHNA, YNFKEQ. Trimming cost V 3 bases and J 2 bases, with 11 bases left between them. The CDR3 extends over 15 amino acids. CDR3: CASSQGSGGNQPQHF. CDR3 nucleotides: TGTGCCAGCAGCCAGGGGTCGGGGGGCAATCAGCCCCAGCATTTT.

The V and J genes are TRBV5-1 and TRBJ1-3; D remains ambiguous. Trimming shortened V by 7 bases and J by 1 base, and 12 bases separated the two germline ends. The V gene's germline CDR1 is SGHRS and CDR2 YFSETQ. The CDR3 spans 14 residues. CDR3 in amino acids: CASGPAESGNTIYF. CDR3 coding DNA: TGCGCCAGCGGTCCCGCAGAGTCTGGAAACACCATATATTTT. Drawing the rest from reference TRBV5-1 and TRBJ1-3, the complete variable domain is KAGVTQTPRYLIKTRGQQVTLSCSPISGHRSVSWYQQTPGQGLQFLFEYFSETQRNKGNFPGRFSGRQFSNSRSEMNVSTLELGDSALYLCASGPAESGNTIYFGEGSWLTVV.